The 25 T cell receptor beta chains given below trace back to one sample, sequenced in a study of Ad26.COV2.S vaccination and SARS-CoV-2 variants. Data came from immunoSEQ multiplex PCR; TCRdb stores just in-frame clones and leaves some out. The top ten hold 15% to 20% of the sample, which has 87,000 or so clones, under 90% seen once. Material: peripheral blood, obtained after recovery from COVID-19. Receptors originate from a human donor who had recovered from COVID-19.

CDR3 in DNA: TGTGCCATCAGGGGACTAGCGGGGGACTACGAGCAGTACTTC. Translation: CAIRGLAGDYEQYF. The V gene is TRBV10-3, the J gene TRBJ2-7; 14 bases match TRBD2. There are 14 residues in the CDR3. The ends lost 6 bases at V and 3 bases at J; junction bases unmatched: 1. Germline CDR1 reads ENHRY; CDR2 reads SYGVKD.

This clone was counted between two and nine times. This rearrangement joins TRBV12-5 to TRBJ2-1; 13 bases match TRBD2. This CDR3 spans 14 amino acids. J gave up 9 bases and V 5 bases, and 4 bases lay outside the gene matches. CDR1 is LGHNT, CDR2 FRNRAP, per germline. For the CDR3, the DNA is TGTGCTAGTGGTCTCCGACTAGCGGGAGGTGAGCAGTTCTTC. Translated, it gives CASGLRLAGGEQFF.

CDR3 nucleotides: TGTGCCAGCAGCTTAGACTCCCGACTAGCGGGAGGCGGGGACGAGCAGTACTTC. Amino acid sequence: CASSLDSRLAGGGDEQYF. The chain recombines TRBV11-2 with TRBJ2-7; 13 bases line up with TRBD2. The J segment lost 5 bases and the V segment lost 0 bases, leaving 10 bases of the junction unmatched. CDR1 is SGHAT, CDR2 FQNNGV, per germline. This CDR3 contains 18 residues.

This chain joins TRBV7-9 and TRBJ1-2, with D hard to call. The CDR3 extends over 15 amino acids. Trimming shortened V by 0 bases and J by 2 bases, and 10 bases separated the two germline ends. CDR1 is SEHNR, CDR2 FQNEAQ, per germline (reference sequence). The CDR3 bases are TGTGCCAGCAGCTTAGCGCGTTTTCAGAACTATGGCTACACCTTC. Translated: CASSLARFQNYGYTF.

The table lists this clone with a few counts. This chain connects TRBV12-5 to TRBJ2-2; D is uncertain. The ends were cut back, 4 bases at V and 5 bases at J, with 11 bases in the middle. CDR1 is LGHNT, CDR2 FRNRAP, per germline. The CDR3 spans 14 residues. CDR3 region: CASGSQVGTGELFF. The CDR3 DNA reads TGTGCTAGTGGTTCGCAGGTGGGAACCGGGGAGCTGTTTTTT.

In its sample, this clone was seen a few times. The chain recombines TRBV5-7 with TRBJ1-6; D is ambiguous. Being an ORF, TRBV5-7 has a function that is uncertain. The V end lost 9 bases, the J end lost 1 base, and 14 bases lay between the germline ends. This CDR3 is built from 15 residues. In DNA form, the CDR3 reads TGTGCCAACTCAGCCTTAAATTCCTATAATTCACCCCTCCACTTT. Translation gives CANSALNSYNSPLHF.

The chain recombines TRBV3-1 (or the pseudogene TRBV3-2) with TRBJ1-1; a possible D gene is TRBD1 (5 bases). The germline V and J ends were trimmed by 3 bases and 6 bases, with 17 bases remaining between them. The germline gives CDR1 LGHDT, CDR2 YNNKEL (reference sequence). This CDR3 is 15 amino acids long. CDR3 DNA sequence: TGTGCCAGCAGCCACCGCAGGGTGCGCTGGGCTGAAGCTTTCTTT. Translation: CASSHRRVRWAEAFF.

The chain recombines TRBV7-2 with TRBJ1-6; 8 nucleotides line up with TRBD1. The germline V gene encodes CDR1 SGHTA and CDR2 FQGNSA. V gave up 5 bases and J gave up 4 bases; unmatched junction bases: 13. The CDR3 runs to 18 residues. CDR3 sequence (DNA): TGTGCCAGCAGCCCCGGACAGGGAAAAGCTCCGTATAATTCACCCCTCCACTTT. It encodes CASSPGQGKAPYNSPLHF.

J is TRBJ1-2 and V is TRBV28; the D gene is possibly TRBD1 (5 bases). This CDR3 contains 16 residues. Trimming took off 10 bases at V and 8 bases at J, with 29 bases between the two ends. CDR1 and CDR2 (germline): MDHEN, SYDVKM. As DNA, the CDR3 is TGTGCCACTTTCCCCGGGGGAGTCAACCCGCGGGGCGGCTACACCTTC. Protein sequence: CATFPGGVNPRGGYTF.

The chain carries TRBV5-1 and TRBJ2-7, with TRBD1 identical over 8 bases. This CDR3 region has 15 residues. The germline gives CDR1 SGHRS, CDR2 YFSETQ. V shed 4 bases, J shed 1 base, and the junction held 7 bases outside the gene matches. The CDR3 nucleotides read TGCGCCAGCAGCCCTTTGACAGGGGATTCCTACGAGCAGTACTTC. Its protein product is CASSPLTGDSYEQYF.

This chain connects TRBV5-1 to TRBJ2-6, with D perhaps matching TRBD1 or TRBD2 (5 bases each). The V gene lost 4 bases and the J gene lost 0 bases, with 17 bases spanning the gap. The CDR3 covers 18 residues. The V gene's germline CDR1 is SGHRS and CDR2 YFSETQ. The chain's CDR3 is CASSGAAGKVSGANVLTF. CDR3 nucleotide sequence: TGCGCCAGCAGCGGGGCGGCGGGTAAAGTCTCTGGGGCCAACGTCCTGACTTTC.

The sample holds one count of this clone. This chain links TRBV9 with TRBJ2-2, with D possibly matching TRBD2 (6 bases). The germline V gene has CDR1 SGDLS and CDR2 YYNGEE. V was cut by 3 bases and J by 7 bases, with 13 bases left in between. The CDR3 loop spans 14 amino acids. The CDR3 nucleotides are TGTGCCAGCAGCGCCGGTCGGGGAGGCGGGGAGCTGTTTTTT. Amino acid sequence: CASSAGRGGGELFF.

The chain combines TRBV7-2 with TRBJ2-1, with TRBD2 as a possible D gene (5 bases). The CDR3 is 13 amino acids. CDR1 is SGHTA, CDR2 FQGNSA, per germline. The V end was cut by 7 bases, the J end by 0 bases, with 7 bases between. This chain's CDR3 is CASTRDSYNEQFF. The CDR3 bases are TGTGCCAGCACTCGGGACTCCTACAATGAGCAGTTCTTC. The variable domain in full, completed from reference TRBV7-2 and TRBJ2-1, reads GAGVSQSPSNKVTEKGKDVELRCDPISGHTALYWYRQSLGQGLEFLIYFQGNSAPDKSGLPSDRFSAERTGGSVSTLTIQRTQQEDSAVYLCASTRDSYNEQFFGPGTRLTVL.

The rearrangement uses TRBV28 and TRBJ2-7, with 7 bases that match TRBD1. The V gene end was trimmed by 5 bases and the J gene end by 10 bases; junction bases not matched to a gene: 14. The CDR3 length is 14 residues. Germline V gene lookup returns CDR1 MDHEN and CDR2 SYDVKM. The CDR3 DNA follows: TGTGCCAGCAGTACTGCCGGGACAGTAACCCTCCAGTACTTC. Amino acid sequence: CASSTAGTVTLQYF.

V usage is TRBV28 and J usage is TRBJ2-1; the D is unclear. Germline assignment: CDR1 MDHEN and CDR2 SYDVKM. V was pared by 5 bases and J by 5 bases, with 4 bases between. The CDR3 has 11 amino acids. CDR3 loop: CASSLNNEQFF. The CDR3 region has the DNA TGTGCCAGCAGTCTCAACAATGAGCAGTTCTTC.

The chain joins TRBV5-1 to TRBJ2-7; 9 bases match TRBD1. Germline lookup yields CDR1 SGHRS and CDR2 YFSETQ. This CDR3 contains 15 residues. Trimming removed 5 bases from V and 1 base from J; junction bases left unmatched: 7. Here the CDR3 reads CASRQSGTGSYEQYF. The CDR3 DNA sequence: TGCGCCAGCAGACAATCCGGGACAGGGTCCTACGAGCAGTACTTC. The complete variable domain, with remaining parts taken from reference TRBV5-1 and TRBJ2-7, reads KAGVTQTPRYLIKTRGQQVTLSCSPISGHRSVSWYQQTPGQGLQFLFEYFSETQRNKGNFPGRFSGRQFSNSRSEMNVSTLELGDSALYLCASRQSGTGSYEQYFGPGTRLTVT.

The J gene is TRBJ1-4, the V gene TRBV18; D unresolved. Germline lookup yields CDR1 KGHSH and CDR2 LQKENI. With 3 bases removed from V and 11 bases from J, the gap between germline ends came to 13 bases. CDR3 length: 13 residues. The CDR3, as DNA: TGTGCCAGCTCACCCCCGAAGAAAGGCAAACTGTTTTTT. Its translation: CASSPPKKGKLFF.

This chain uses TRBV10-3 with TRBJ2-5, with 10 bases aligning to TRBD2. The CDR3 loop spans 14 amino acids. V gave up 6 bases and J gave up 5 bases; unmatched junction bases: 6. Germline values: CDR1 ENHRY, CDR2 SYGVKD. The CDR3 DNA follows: TGTGCCATCAGCCTAGCGGGAGTTTCTGAGACCCAGTACTTC. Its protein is CAISLAGVSETQYF.

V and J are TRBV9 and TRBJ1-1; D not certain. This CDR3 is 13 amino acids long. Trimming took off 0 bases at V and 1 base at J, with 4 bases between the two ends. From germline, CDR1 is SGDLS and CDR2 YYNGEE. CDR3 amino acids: CASSVDQNTEAFF. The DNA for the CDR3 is TGTGCCAGCAGCGTAGATCAGAACACTGAAGCTTTCTTT.

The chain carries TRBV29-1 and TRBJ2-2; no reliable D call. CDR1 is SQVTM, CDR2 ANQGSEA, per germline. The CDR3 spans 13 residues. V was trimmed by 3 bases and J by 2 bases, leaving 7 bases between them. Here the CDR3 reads CSVENQNTGELFF. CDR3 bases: TGCAGCGTTGAGAACCAAAACACCGGGGAGCTGTTTTTT.

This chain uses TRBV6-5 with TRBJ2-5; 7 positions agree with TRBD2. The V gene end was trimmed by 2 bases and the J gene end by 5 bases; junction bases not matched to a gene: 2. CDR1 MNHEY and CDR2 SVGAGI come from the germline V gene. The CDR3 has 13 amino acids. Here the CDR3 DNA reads TGTGCCAGCAGTTACGTCGGGAGGGAGACCCAGTACTTC. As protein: CASSYVGRETQYF.

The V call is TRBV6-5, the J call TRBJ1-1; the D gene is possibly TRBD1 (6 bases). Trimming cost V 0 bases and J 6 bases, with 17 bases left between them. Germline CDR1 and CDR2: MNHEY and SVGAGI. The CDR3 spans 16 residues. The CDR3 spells CASSYSKWGAPAEAFF. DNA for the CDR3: TGTGCCAGCAGTTACTCGAAGTGGGGGGCACCGGCTGAAGCTTTCTTT.

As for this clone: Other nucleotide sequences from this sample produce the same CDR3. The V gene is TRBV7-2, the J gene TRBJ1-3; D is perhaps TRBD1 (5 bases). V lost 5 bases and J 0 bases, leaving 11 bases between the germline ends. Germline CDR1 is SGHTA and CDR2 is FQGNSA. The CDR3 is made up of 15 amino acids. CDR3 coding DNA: TGTGCCAGCAGCCTACAGGCCATCTCTGGAAACACCATATATTTT. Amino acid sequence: CASSLQAISGNTIYF.

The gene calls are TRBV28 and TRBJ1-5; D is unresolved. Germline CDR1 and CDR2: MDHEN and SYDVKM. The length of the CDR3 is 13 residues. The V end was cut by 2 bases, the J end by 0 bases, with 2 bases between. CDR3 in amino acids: CASSLDSNQPQHF. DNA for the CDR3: TGTGCCAGCAGTTTAGATAGCAATCAGCCCCAGCATTTT.

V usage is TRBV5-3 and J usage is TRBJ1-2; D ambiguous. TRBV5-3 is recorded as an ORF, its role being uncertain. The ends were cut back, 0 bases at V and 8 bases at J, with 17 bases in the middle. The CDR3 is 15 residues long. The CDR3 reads CARSLAPPYKWGYTF. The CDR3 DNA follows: TGTGCCAGAAGCTTGGCCCCACCTTATAAGTGGGGCTACACCTTC.